Each of the 10 T cell receptor beta chains below was sequenced from the same sample in a study of T cells in localized non-small cell lung cancer. Using immunoSEQ multiplex PCR, the repertoire was profiled, and TCRdb retains in-frame clones only, with some absent. The sample has about 40,000 clones, around 86% seen once. Source: peripheral blood, taken before any cancer treatment. These receptor sequences come from a man aged 18-55 years with stage I lung adenocarcinoma.

V usage is TRBV5-4 and J usage is TRBJ1-1; unclear D gene. The V gene lost 4 bases and the J gene lost 5 bases, with 15 bases spanning the gap. Per germline, CDR1 SGHNT and CDR2 YYREEE (reference sequence). The length of the CDR3 is 14 residues. For the CDR3, the DNA is TGTGCCAGCAGCCCAACCACCCGGGTGACTGAAGCTTTCTTT. Protein product: CASSPTTRVTEAFF.

The rearrangement uses TRBV11-1 and TRBJ1-4, with 9 nucleotides matching TRBD1. This CDR3 region has 15 residues. Germline CDR1 reads SGHAT; CDR2 reads FQDESV (reference sequence). V was pared by 4 bases and J by 2 bases, with 2 bases of the junction left unmatched. CDR3 amino acids: CASSSDRGTNEKLFF. As DNA, the CDR3 is TGTGCCAGCAGCTCGGACAGGGGTACTAATGAAAAACTGTTTTTT.

This rearrangement joins TRBV6-6 to TRBJ1-6, with D uncertain. The germline V gene has CDR1 MNHNY and CDR2 SVGAGI (reference sequence). V shed 2 bases and J shed 4 bases, with 6 bases lying between them. The CDR3 is 14 residues long. The CDR3 coding sequence is TGTGCCAGCAGTTACAAAGATTATAATTCACCCCTCCACTTT. It encodes CASSYKDYNSPLHF.

The chain links TRBV28 to TRBJ2-1, with 7 bases matching TRBD1. Germline lookup yields CDR1 MDHEN and CDR2 SYDVKM. V lost 6 bases to trimming and J lost 0 bases; unmatched junction nucleotides: 5. The CDR3 totals 15 residues. The CDR3 reads CASSGQALSYNEQFF. CDR3 coding DNA: TGTGCCAGCAGCGGACAGGCCCTCTCCTACAATGAGCAGTTCTTC.

This chain links TRBV6-1 with TRBJ2-5, with TRBD2 matching over 7 bases. Germline loops: CDR1 MNHNS, CDR2 SASEGT. This CDR3 contains 16 residues. The V gene end was trimmed by 0 bases and the J gene end by 5 bases; junction bases not matched to a gene: 9. In DNA form, the CDR3 reads TGTGCCAGCAGTGAAGCTCGTTTTGGGACTAAGGAGACCCAGTACTTC. The encoded protein is CASSEARFGTKETQYF.

In this sample, this clone turned up a few times. The chain joins TRBV19 to TRBJ1-2; 7 nucleotides line up with TRBD1. Germline V gene data show CDR1 as LNHDA and CDR2 as SQIVND (reference sequence). This CDR3 is built from 15 residues. V trimming: 5 bases; J trimming: 5 bases; junction bases outside the gene matches: 11. CDR3 sequence (DNA): TGTGCCAGTAGTTCCCAGGGGGTGAATGTTTATGGCTACACCTTC. Amino acids: CASSSQGVNVYGYTF.

The chain recombines TRBV10-3 with TRBJ1-1; 10 bases agree with TRBD1. From germline, CDR1 is ENHRY and CDR2 SYGVKD. The CDR3 is made up of 16 amino acids. J gave up 1 base and V 6 bases, and 8 bases lay outside the gene matches. CDR3 DNA: TGTGCCATCAGATCAACAGGGACAGGGGAGAACACTGAAGCTTTCTTT. Amino acid sequence: CAIRSTGTGENTEAFF.

V is TRBV6-1 and J is TRBJ1-2; 7 bases map to TRBD1. This CDR3 contains 17 residues. Germline V gene sequence: CDR1 MNHNS, CDR2 SASEGT. Losses at the gene ends were 2 bases for V and 0 bases for J; bases not matched to a gene: 9. The CDR3 spells CASSELRTGDSNYGYTF. In DNA, the CDR3 is TGTGCCAGCAGTGAATTGCGGACAGGCGACTCTAACTATGGCTACACCTTC.

This chain uses TRBV5-1 with TRBJ2-2; 13 bases fit TRBD2. Trimming took 4 bases from V and 0 from J; bases not matched to a gene: 12. Germline loops: CDR1 SGHRS, CDR2 YFSETQ. The CDR3 loop spans 20 amino acids. The CDR3 is CASSPAGGLAGAANTGELFF. The CDR3, as DNA: TGCGCCAGCAGCCCGGCGGGAGGACTAGCGGGGGCCGCGAACACCGGGGAGCTGTTTTTT.

This chain links TRBV4-1 with TRBJ2-7; a weak D match, TRBD1 (7 bases). Germline CDR1 and CDR2: MGHRA and YSYEKL. This CDR3 contains 18 residues. Trimming stripped 0 bases from V and 5 bases from J, with 23 bases between. CDR3 coding DNA: TGCGCCAGCAGCCAAGAGAGGCGGAGGGGCGACAGGGCCAACGAGCAGTACTTC. Encoded protein: CASSQERRRGDRANEQYF.